This T cell receptor beta chain stems from a study of blood T cell repertoires in COVID-19. Study background: From the United States, Italy and Spain came samples of acute and convalescent COVID-19.

Sequencing used immunoSEQ multiplex PCR; TCRdb keeps in-frame clones, though not all of them. The sample consists of about 85,000 clones, roughly nine tenths of them appearing once. Looked up from germline, CDR1 is SGHTA and CDR2 is FQGNSA. Trimming took 1 base from V and 4 from J; bases not matched to a gene: 12. The CDR3 has 18 residues. Material: peripheral blood. The chain uses TRBV7-2 and TRBJ1-5; 8 bases map to TRBD1. This clonotype originated in a man aged 50 or older with acute or convalescent COVID-19. This CDR3 is CASSLGWGQVISNQPQHF. CDR3 bases: TGTGCCAGCAGCTTAGGGTGGGGACAGGTGATATCGAATCAGCCCCAGCATTTT.